The subject of this entry is one TCR beta chain. The authors generated TCR beta cDNA through 5'RACE template switching with UMIs. TCRdb derives one entry per CDR3 protein from the 5' RACE reads, leaving out DNA. This sample's clone table lists 440,000 or so distinct CDR3 sequences. The source of the sample is a study of T cells expressing NK-cell markers. Across the whole study: Cells sorted as CD3+CD56+NKG2C+, CD3+CD56+NKG2C- and CD3+CD56-NKG2C+ T cells supplied the TCR beta repertoires.

The CDR3 is 18 residues long. The sample consisted of blood T cells: a sorted CD56 or NKG2C T cell subset, CD4+ or CD8+ T cells, or bulk PBMC T cells (not recorded which). The receptor comes from a woman between 18 and 70 years old in good health. The J gene is TRBJ2-1, the V gene TRBV12-3 or TRBV12-4; as DNA is missing, the TRBD2 call by TCRdb cannot be tested. CDR3 loop: CASSPGGAGAFSYNEQFF.